The source of this T cell receptor beta chain is a study of blood T cells in healthy people across ages. V trimming: 3 bases; J trimming: 6 bases; junction bases outside the gene matches: 5. This CDR3 is built from 14 residues. The germline V gene encodes CDR1 SGHRS and CDR2 YFSETQ. PCR was performed a second time for roughly 7 to 11 cycles using a sample-barcoded 5' primer and a J-beta primer mix. MiXCR, run by TCRdb on the 5' RACE reads, gives a single entry per CDR3 protein. In the table there are 1.2 million to 1.5 million distinct CDR3 sequences, around 55% of which are singletons. Isolation of PBMCs gave at least 7 million cells per sample.

This rearrangement joins TRBV5-1 to TRBJ2-1, with 8 bases fitting TRBD2. The TCR was taken from a young man in good health. The sequencing sample was made of blood. The CDR3 loop is CASSSVAGLNEQFF. Written as DNA, the CDR3 is TGCGCCAGCAGCTCCGTAGCGGGGCTCAATGAGCAGTTCTTC.